The 21 T cell receptor beta chains in this list originate from one sample, sequenced in a study of vaccination effects on CD4 cells after COVID-19. Antigen-specific CD4+ T cell clonotypes were called by their expansion after viral peptide-pool culture in ViraFEST. Scientists isolated CD4+ T cells after a roughly 9-day culture period ended. As their vaccination, participants received two doses of either BNT162b2 or mRNA-1273. Their specific antigens are unknown. The data were produced by immunoSEQ multiplex PCR, yet TCRdb's version contains in-frame clones alone and is incomplete. In the table there are 55,000 to 70,000 clones, under 80% of which are singletons. The specimen comprised CD4+ T cells from PBMCs cultured with HCoV-OC43 spike peptides, sampled after COVID-19 vaccination. Subset noted: HCoV-OC43 spike overlapping peptide pool stimulation. Receptors originate from a human donor who received a COVID-19 vaccine.

This chain uses TRBV28 with TRBJ1-2; D perhaps matches TRBD1 (5 bases). V lost 8 bases to trimming and J lost 4 bases, with 11 bases between them. The CDR3 totals 12 residues. In germline, CDR1 is MDHEN, CDR2 SYDVKM. CDR3 residues: CASQSGLYGYTF. In DNA form, the CDR3 reads TGTGCCAGCCAATCGGGGCTCTATGGCTACACCTTC.

This clone was picked up one time. The chain couples TRBV5-6 to TRBJ2-2, with 15 bases lining up with TRBD2. The V and J ends lost 3 bases and 5 bases, in that order; junction bases with no gene match: 8. The length of the CDR3 is 18 residues. Germline V gene sequence: CDR1 SGHDT, CDR2 YYEEEE. The CDR3 loop reads CASSSGLAGGPRTGELFF. CDR3 in DNA: TGTGCCAGCAGCTCAGGACTAGCGGGGGGGCCGAGAACCGGGGAGCTGTTTTTT.

V is TRBV6-5 and J is TRBJ1-1, with D tentatively TRBD1 (5 bases). Germline lookup yields CDR1 MNHEY and CDR2 SVGAGI. V was cut by 7 bases and J by 3 bases, with 9 bases left in between. The CDR3 runs to 12 residues. CDR3 nucleotide sequence: TGTGCCAGCAAGGAGGGGTACACTGAAGCTTTCTTT. This codes for CASKEGYTEAFF.

V and J are TRBV20-1 and TRBJ1-1, with D maybe TRBD1 (5 bases). Trimming took 1 base from V and 11 from J, leaving 11 bases between them. The CDR3 loop spans 11 amino acids. CDR1 and CDR2 (germline): DFQATT, SNEGSKA (reference sequence). CDR3 DNA: TGCAGTGCTAGAGTTGGGGCGGCTGCTTTCTTT. The encoded protein is CSARVGAAAFF.

The chain has TRBV24-1 and TRBJ2-5; D remains unclear. The CDR3 has 13 residues. The V gene lost 4 bases and the J gene lost 1 base, with 6 bases spanning the gap. Germline V gene sequence: CDR1 KGHDR, CDR2 SFDVKD. The CDR3, as DNA: TGTGCCACCAGTGAGGATTTCCAAGAGACCCAGTACTTC. This translates into CATSEDFQETQYF.

This clone was picked up a small number of times. A read error may produce the germline difference seen at one junction end. The chain employs TRBV13 and TRBJ1-2; D not certain. The CDR3 runs to 11 residues. CDR1 and CDR2 from the germline V gene are PRHDT and FYEKMQ (reference sequence). The CDR3 spells CASSEFVQSSF. CDR3 in DNA: TGTGCCAGCAGCGAATTTGTGCAGTCCTCCTTC.

As to this clone: Other DNA variants within this sample encode the same CDR3. The chain carries TRBV24-1 and TRBJ2-2, with 8 nucleotides matching TRBD1. With V trimmed by 3 bases and J by 1 base, 3 bases remained unmatched. CDR3 length: 16 residues. CDR1 is KGHDR, CDR2 SFDVKD, per germline. CDR3 in amino acids: CATSDPGTGNTGELFF. For the CDR3, the DNA is TGTGCCACCAGTGATCCCGGGACAGGGAACACCGGGGAGCTGTTTTTT.

V usage is TRBV5-4 and J usage is TRBJ1-2; D uncertain. The CDR3 contains 16 residues. The germline V gene has CDR1 SGHNT and CDR2 YYREEE (reference sequence). V lost 0 bases, J lost 0 bases, and 12 bases lay in between. The CDR3 is CASSLARSLANYGYTF. The DNA for the CDR3 is TGTGCCAGCAGCTTGGCGCGGAGTCTAGCTAACTATGGCTACACCTTC. Supplemented by reference TRBV5-4 and TRBJ1-2, the full variable domain reads ETGVTQSPTHLIKTRGQQVTLRCSSQSGHNTVSWYQQALGQGPQFIFQYYREEENGRGNFPPRFSGLQFPNYSSELNVNALELDDSALYLCASSLARSLANYGYTFGSGTRLTVV.

The chain links TRBV19 to TRBJ1-5; no firm D call. The germline V gene has CDR1 LNHDA and CDR2 SQIVND (reference sequence). The CDR3 consists of 12 residues. V gave up 3 bases and J gave up 7 bases, with 7 bases separating them. CDR3 sequence (DNA): TGTGCCAGTAGTATGAGGTGGCAGCCCCAGCATTTT. The encoded protein is CASSMRWQPQHF. Combining the CDR3 with reference TRBV19 and TRBJ1-5 gives the whole variable domain DGGITQSPKYLFRKEGQNVTLSCEQNLNHDAMYWYRQDPGQGLRLIYYSQIVNDFQKGDIAEGYSVSREKKESFPLTVTSAQKNPTAFYLCASSMRWQPQHFGDGTRLSIL.

The V and J genes are TRBV5-1 and TRBJ2-2; 11 nucleotides line up with TRBD1. Trimming cost V 3 bases and J 7 bases; bases outside gene matches: 8. The germline CDR1 and CDR2 sequences are SGHRS and YFSETQ. The CDR3 has 16 amino acids. DNA of the CDR3: TGCGCCAGCAGCTCACCCCCCGGGACAGGGGGCGGGGAGCTGTTTTTT. Translation gives CASSSPPGTGGGELFF.

This chain links TRBV5-1 with TRBJ2-5; 12 nucleotides agree with TRBD2. With V trimmed by 3 bases and J by 5 bases, 11 bases remained unmatched. CDR3 length: 17 amino acids. Germline lookup yields CDR1 SGHRS and CDR2 YFSETQ. CDR3 DNA sequence: TGCGCCAGCAGCTCGACCCCTAGCGGGGGGGCCTGGGAGACCCAGTACTTC. This encodes CASSSTPSGGAWETQYF.

The rearrangement joins TRBV24-1 to TRBJ1-1; D is possibly TRBD1 (6 bases). Trimming removed 7 bases from V and 1 base from J, with 9 bases in between. CDR1 KGHDR and CDR2 SFDVKD come from the germline V gene. The CDR3 runs 13 residues. CDR3 DNA sequence: TGTGCCACCAGGGACAGTTGGAACACTGAAGCTTTCTTT. Residues: CATRDSWNTEAFF.

The V and J genes are TRBV18 and TRBJ2-5; 9 positions match TRBD2. Trimming took 2 bases from V and 4 from J; bases not matched to a gene: 2. Germline-derived CDR1 and CDR2 are KGHSH and LQKENI. The CDR3 covers 14 residues. CDR3 amino acids: CASSPGLAPETQYF. For the CDR3, the DNA is TGTGCCAGCTCACCAGGACTAGCGCCAGAGACCCAGTACTTC.

V usage is TRBV5-1 and J usage is TRBJ1-5; the D is unclear. The ends were cut back, 2 bases at V and 2 bases at J, with 5 bases in the middle. Germline loops: CDR1 SGHRS, CDR2 YFSETQ. The CDR3 runs to 13 residues. CDR3: CASSFQGNQPQHF. The CDR3 DNA reads TGCGCCAGCAGCTTCCAGGGCAATCAGCCCCAGCATTTT.

V is TRBV9 and J is TRBJ2-2, with D unresolved. Germline CDR1 reads SGDLS; CDR2 reads YYNGEE. Trimming pared 0 bases from V and 6 bases from J, leaving 15 bases between. The CDR3 is 16 residues long. This CDR3 is CASSVVGSPNPGELFF. CDR3 bases: TGTGCCAGCAGCGTAGTCGGAAGTCCAAATCCCGGGGAGCTGTTTTTT.

This clone is a singleton in its sample. The CDR3 nucleotides are TGTGCCAGTAAGAGGCAGACTGGAAACACCATATATTTT. Amino acid sequence: CASKRQTGNTIYF. The chain uses TRBV19 and TRBJ1-3; D is unclear. CDR1 and CDR2 (germline): LNHDA, SQIVND (reference sequence). The CDR3 spans 13 residues. Trimming pared 7 bases from V and 2 bases from J, leaving 9 bases between.

This clone appeared a few times. The V call is TRBV6-7, the J call TRBJ1-2; no firm D call. TRBV6-7 qualifies as an ORF whose function is uncertain. Trimming shortened V by 0 bases and J by 3 bases, and 8 bases separated the two germline ends. This CDR3 is built from 14 residues. CDR3 residues: CASSYSGYDYGYTF. The CDR3 region has the DNA TGTGCCAGCAGTTACTCAGGGTACGACTATGGCTACACCTTC.

The chain links TRBV23-1 to TRBJ2-1, with 7 positions matching TRBD2. TRBV23-1 is noted as an ORF with a role that remains uncertain. Trimming cost V 6 bases and J 10 bases; bases outside gene matches: 18. CDR3 length: 16 amino acids. In DNA, the CDR3 is TGCGCCAGCAGCATGGGAGGGCCCGATGAGGGACGCGAGCAGTTCTTC. It encodes CASSMGGPDEGREQFF.

The chain has TRBV5-5 and TRBJ2-5; no definite D call. Germline lookup yields CDR1 SGHKS and CDR2 YYEKEE (reference sequence). V lost 0 bases to trimming and J lost 2 bases, with 8 bases between them. CDR3 length equals 14 residues. The DNA of the CDR3 is TGTGCCAGCAGCTTGGTGACGACACAAGAGACCCAGTACTTC. Translation: CASSLVTTQETQYF.

The J gene is TRBJ2-6, the V gene TRBV5-1; D might be TRBD1 (5 bases). The CDR3 spans 17 residues. Deletions cut 4 bases from V and 1 base from J, with 15 bases between. Germline CDR1 and CDR2: SGHRS and YFSETQ. DNA of the CDR3: TGCGCCAGCAGCCCAACAGGTAGTTTTTCTGGGGCCAACGTCCTGACTTTC. As protein: CASSPTGSFSGANVLTF.

This clone was counted a few times. The chain uses TRBV2 and TRBJ2-1; no firm D call. Germline CDR1 SNHLY, CDR2 FYNNEI. V was cut by 6 bases and J by 0 bases, with 0 bases left in between. This CDR3 has 11 amino acids. CDR3 in DNA: TGTGCCAGCAGCTCCTACAATGAGCAGTTCTTC. This sequence encodes CASSSYNEQFF.